Listed here are 25 T cell receptor beta chains from one sample, sequenced in a study of response to subunit inactivated influenza vaccine. From the RT-PCR reads, TCRdb called clonotypes with MiXCR, one entry per CDR3 protein. Seen here are 650,000 or so distinct CDR3 sequences, about 15% observed once, and the top ten hold about 7.4%. The sequenced sample was PBMCs from blood, obtained around 15 days before vaccination. These receptors all stem from a man over 45 who received an inactivated influenza vaccine.

This clonotype was seen a handful of times. The chain couples TRBV6-5 to TRBJ2-1; TRBD2 is a possible D gene (5 bases). This CDR3 contains 15 residues. V lost 0 bases, J lost 4 bases, and 10 bases lay in between. CDR1 and CDR2 from the germline V gene are MNHEY and SVGAGI. The CDR3 reads CASSYSGVGYNEQFF. The CDR3 bases are TGTGCCAGCAGTTACTCGGGAGTGGGTTACAATGAGCAGTTCTTC.

This chain joins TRBV25-1 and TRBJ2-3; D remains unclear. Germline V gene sequence: CDR1 MGHDK, CDR2 SYGVNS. V was cut by 4 bases and J by 0 bases, with 11 bases left in between. This CDR3 has 15 amino acids. The CDR3 reads CASSVGTASTDTQYF. CDR3 sequence (DNA): TGTGCCAGCAGTGTCGGTACAGCTAGCACAGATACGCAGTATTTT. Using reference TRBV25-1 and TRBJ2-3 for the parts outside the CDR3, the full variable domain is EADIYQTPRYLVIGTGKKITLECSQTMGHDKMYWYQQDPGMELHLIHYSYGVNSTEKGDLSSESTVSRIRTEHFPLTLESARPSHTSQYLCASSVGTASTDTQYFGPGTRLTVL.

This clonotype was counted a few times. The V gene is TRBV28, the J gene TRBJ1-3, with 7 bases matching TRBD1. J gave up 0 bases and V 4 bases, and 3 bases lay outside the gene matches. The germline V gene encodes CDR1 MDHEN and CDR2 SYDVKM. This CDR3 has 15 residues. As DNA, the CDR3 is TGTGCCAGCAGTTCCGGGACAGTCTCTGGAAACACCATATATTTT. Protein: CASSSGTVSGNTIYF.

The rearrangement uses TRBV4-2 and TRBJ1-1; TRBD1 might be the D (5 bases). Germline CDR1 LGHNA, CDR2 YNFKEQ. V was clipped by 7 bases and J by 0 bases, with 15 bases between them. The CDR3 is made up of 15 amino acids. The chain's CDR3 is CASTPTRGVNTEAFF. CDR3 in DNA: TGTGCCAGCACCCCTACCCGGGGGGTGAACACTGAAGCTTTCTTT.

This clonotype was found a few times. CDR3 region: CASSSIQGYSNQPQHF. CDR3 DNA sequence: TGTGCCAGCAGTTCCATACAGGGTTATAGCAATCAGCCCCAGCATTTT. The chain has TRBV2 and TRBJ1-5, with TRBD1 as a possible D gene (6 bases). V gave up 5 bases and J gave up 0 bases, with 14 bases separating them. CDR1 and CDR2 (germline): SNHLY, FYNNEI. The CDR3 covers 16 residues.

The V call is TRBV4-2, the J call TRBJ2-1; D perhaps matches TRBD2 (7 bases). The V gene's germline CDR1 is LGHNA and CDR2 YNFKEQ. The CDR3 extends over 18 amino acids. The V end was cut by 0 bases, the J end by 4 bases, with 19 bases between. The CDR3 DNA reads as TGTGCCAGCAGCCAAGATTGGGGCGGGGGCGTTTTTTACAATGAGCAGTTCTTC. This codes for CASSQDWGGGVFYNEQFF.

There are many counts of this clonotype. The rearrangement links TRBV3-1 to TRBJ1-6, with D perhaps matching TRBD1 (6 bases). Germline CDR1 and CDR2: LGHDT and YNNKEL (reference sequence). Trimming pared 0 bases from V and 9 bases from J, leaving 15 bases between. There are 16 residues in the CDR3. Here the CDR3 DNA reads TGTGCCAGCAGCCAAGATCTTAGGACAGCCAGTTCACCCCTCCACTTT. This codes for CASSQDLRTASSPLHF.

The sample holds a few counts of this clonotype. The rearrangement links TRBV7-8 to TRBJ2-7; D possibly corresponds to TRBD1 (6 bases). Germline V lookup: CDR1 SGHVS, CDR2 FQNEAQ. V lost 0 bases, J lost 0 bases, and 18 bases lay in between. The CDR3 runs 18 residues. CDR3 coding DNA: TGTGCCAGCAGCTTAGCGCGAACAGGGCCACTCAGCTCCTACGAGCAGTACTTC. Its protein is CASSLARTGPLSSYEQYF.

This clonotype has just a few counts. The chain recombines TRBV6-1 with TRBJ1-1; weak D call: TRBD1 (5 bases). Trimming shortened V by 2 bases and J by 1 base, and 14 bases separated the two germline ends. This CDR3 contains 16 residues. The germline gives CDR1 MNHNS, CDR2 SASEGT. The DNA for the CDR3 is TGTGCCAGCAGTGAAAGGGCAGGGAGGGGGAACACTGAAGCTTTCTTT. This gives the protein CASSERAGRGNTEAFF.

This clonotype was detected only a few times. CDR3 DNA sequence: TGTGCCAGTTTACAGGGAACTGAAGCTTTCTTT. Protein sequence: CASLQGTEAFF. V gene TRBV7-9 combines with J gene TRBJ1-1, with a tentative D call TRBD1 (6 bases). This CDR3 has 11 residues. The V gene's germline CDR1 is SEHNR and CDR2 FQNEAQ (reference sequence). V lost 9 bases, J lost 5 bases, and 10 bases lay in between.

This clonotype was detected only a few times. The chain is built from TRBV4-3 and TRBJ1-6, with TRBD1 as a possible D gene (5 bases). V lost 2 bases, J lost 6 bases, and 8 bases lay in between. Germline CDR1 is LGHNA and CDR2 is YSLEER. This CDR3 spans 14 amino acids. DNA for the CDR3: TGCGCCAGCAGCCAAAGGGGCGGTAATTCACCCCTCCACTTT. Amino acids: CASSQRGGNSPLHF.

This clonotype was found many times. The J gene is TRBJ1-5, the V gene TRBV12-3 or TRBV12-4, with 7 positions matching TRBD1. There are 14 residues in the CDR3. J lost 6 bases, V lost 1 base, and 3 bases had no gene match. The CDR3 nucleotides read TGTGCCAGCAGTTTAGGCCAGGGGGTTCAGCCCCAGCATTTT. It is translated as CASSLGQGVQPQHF.

This clonotype was picked up a small number of times. V usage is TRBV20-1 and J usage is TRBJ2-5, with D possibly matching TRBD1 (5 bases). This CDR3 is 18 amino acids long. Germline lookup yields CDR1 DFQATT and CDR2 SNEGSKA (reference sequence). V was pared by 0 bases and J by 5 bases, with 25 bases between. CDR3 in amino acids: CSARDRSVVGASLETQYF. The CDR3 bases are TGCAGTGCTAGAGATAGGTCGGTGGTTGGGGCGAGTCTTGAGACCCAGTACTTC.

This clonotype showed up just a few times. The CDR3 DNA reads as TGTGCCAGCAGTTACTCGGGTAGCGGGGGTGAGACCCAGTACTTC. This gives the protein CASSYSGSGGETQYF. The chain combines TRBV6-5 with TRBJ2-5; 9 positions agree with TRBD2. The V gene end was trimmed by 0 bases and the J gene end by 5 bases; junction bases not matched to a gene: 4. Germline V gene data show CDR1 as MNHEY and CDR2 as SVGAGI. This CDR3 has 15 amino acids.

The sample holds a few counts of this clonotype. The V and J genes are TRBV24-1 and TRBJ1-1; TRBD1 agrees at 11 bases. The germline CDR1 and CDR2 sequences are KGHDR and SFDVKD. The CDR3 runs 17 residues. The ends lost 2 bases at V and 4 bases at J; junction bases unmatched: 8. In DNA, the CDR3 is TGTGCCACCAGTGATTGGGGACAGGGGGGGAAAGGCACTGAAGCTTTCTTT. Residues: CATSDWGQGGKGTEAFF.

This chain joins TRBV10-3 and TRBJ1-5; tentatively, D is TRBD1 (5 bases). The CDR3 is made up of 17 amino acids. The germline V and J ends were trimmed by 3 bases and 6 bases, with 21 bases remaining between them. The germline V gene has CDR1 ENHRY and CDR2 SYGVKD. The CDR3 reads CAISDEMGQGRFQPQHF. The CDR3 region has the DNA TGTGCCATCAGTGATGAGATGGGGCAGGGAAGGTTTCAGCCCCAGCATTTT.

The chain carries TRBV14 and TRBJ2-3; perhaps TRBD1 as D (5 bases). Germline CDR1 is SGHDN and CDR2 is FVKESK. The CDR3 runs to 16 residues. V was pared by 0 bases and J by 2 bases, with 12 bases between. CDR3 nucleotides: TGTGCCAGCAGCCAAGATCAGGGTCTCCCCACAGATACGCAGTATTTT. Its protein is CASSQDQGLPTDTQYF.

The chain recombines TRBV12-3 or TRBV12-4 with TRBJ2-3; TRBD1 matches at 7 bases. Trimming at V came to 6 bases and at J to 5 bases, leaving 8 bases not matched to a gene. The CDR3 runs 14 residues. CDR3 loop: CASRPTGSGDTQYF. As DNA, the CDR3 is TGTGCCAGCAGGCCGACAGGGTCGGGAGATACGCAGTATTTT.

This clonotype came up a few times. The chain is built from TRBV10-3 and TRBJ2-7; the D gene is possibly TRBD2 (6 bases). Per germline, CDR1 ENHRY and CDR2 SYGVKD. CDR3 length: 14 residues. Between the trimmed V and J ends, which lost 10 bases and 3 bases, there was a span of 19 bases. CDR3 sequence reads: CATNDAGTFYEQYF. DNA for the CDR3: TGTGCCACGAACGACGCAGGGACTTTCTACGAGCAGTACTTC.

This clonotype was counted many times. The chain combines TRBV7-9 with TRBJ2-1; 8 bases map to TRBD2. The CDR3 runs to 15 residues. V lost 2 bases, J lost 8 bases, and 8 bases stayed unmatched. Germline V lookup: CDR1 SEHNR, CDR2 FQNEAQ (reference sequence). The CDR3 reads CASSLMGTRADEQFF. DNA for the CDR3: TGTGCCAGCAGCTTAATGGGGACTAGAGCAGATGAGCAGTTCTTC.

This clonotype was observed a few times. V gene TRBV6-1 combines with J gene TRBJ2-3; 14 nucleotides line up with TRBD2. The V and J ends lost 6 bases and 4 bases, in that order; junction bases with no gene match: 6. CDR1 and CDR2 from the germline V gene are MNHNS and SASEGT. The length of the CDR3 is 16 residues. The CDR3 coding sequence is TGTGCCAGCAGGTCCCGGACTAGCGGGGGGTCAGATACGCAGTATTTT. As protein: CASRSRTSGGSDTQYF.

This clonotype occurred a few times. The chain combines TRBV7-8 with TRBJ1-3; no firm D call. The length of the CDR3 is 18 residues. Germline CDR1 reads SGHVS; CDR2 reads FQNEAQ. The V end was cut by 5 bases, the J end by 1 base, with 21 bases between. This CDR3 is CASSKRLDGRFSGNTIYF. The CDR3 region has the DNA TGTGCCAGCAGCAAAAGACTGGACGGCCGCTTTTCTGGAAACACCATATATTTT.

The chain combines TRBV20-1 with TRBJ2-5, with 16 positions matching TRBD2. CDR1 DFQATT and CDR2 SNEGSKA come from the germline V gene (reference sequence). V lost 6 bases to trimming and J lost 7 bases; unmatched junction nucleotides: 11. This CDR3 has 16 amino acids. The CDR3 DNA follows: TGCAGTGCATCCCCGGGACTAGCGGGAGGGTCCGGGACCCAGTACTTC. Encoded protein: CSASPGLAGGSGTQYF.

This clonotype was detected ten times or more. The chain carries TRBV28 and TRBJ2-5; weak D call: TRBD1 (5 bases). The germline CDR1 and CDR2 sequences are MDHEN and SYDVKM. The CDR3 has 14 amino acids. V was shortened by 4 bases and J by 4 bases, with 13 bases between the two germline ends. CDR3: CASSSVGARETQYF. In DNA, the CDR3 is TGTGCCAGCAGTTCGGTTGGGGCGAGAGAGACCCAGTACTTC.

The table lists this clonotype with many counts. The CDR3 loop is CASSPLAGWGTDTQYF. The DNA for the CDR3 is TGTGCCAGCAGTCCCCTAGCGGGGTGGGGGACAGATACGCAGTATTTT. The chain employs TRBV27 and TRBJ2-3; 9 nucleotides match TRBD2. This CDR3 has 16 amino acids. Germline V gives CDR1 MNHEY, CDR2 SMNVEV (reference sequence). V lost 5 bases to trimming and J lost 3 bases; unmatched junction nucleotides: 9.